The 24 T cell receptor beta chains below were found in one sample sequenced in a study of siplizumab effects on memory and regulatory T cells. TCRdb keeps only in-frame clones here, not all; method: immunoSEQ multiplex PCR. This sample has under 140,000 clones, with roughly 90% found just once. Sample: CD4+ T cells sorted from blood. The receptors were sampled from a human donor in good health.

The genes are TRBV18 and TRBJ2-5, with D perhaps TRBD2 (5 bases). V was shortened by 2 bases and J by 5 bases, with 9 bases between the two germline ends. From germline, CDR1 is KGHSH and CDR2 LQKENI. This CDR3 contains 13 residues. DNA for the CDR3: TGTGCCAGCTCACCAAAGGGCGGGGAGACCCAGTACTTC. Translated: CASSPKGGETQYF.

V gene TRBV6-1 combines with J gene TRBJ2-7; 7 bases agree with TRBD2. Germline V gene data show CDR1 as MNHNS and CDR2 as SASEGT. The J segment lost 1 base and the V segment lost 7 bases, leaving 7 bases of the junction unmatched. The CDR3 consists of 14 residues. The DNA for the CDR3 is TGTGCCAGCACCAATAGCGGGCAATCCTACGAGCAGTACTTC. Its protein is CASTNSGQSYEQYF.

This rearrangement joins TRBV7-9 to TRBJ2-1; 12 bases line up with TRBD2. Per the germline V gene, CDR1 is SEHNR and CDR2 is FQNEAQ (reference sequence). Losses at the gene ends were 4 bases for V and 7 bases for J; bases not matched to a gene: 17. The CDR3 length is 19 residues. CDR3: CASSSRTSGISGTRNEQFF. CDR3 sequence (DNA): TGTGCCAGCAGCTCCCGGACTAGCGGGATCTCTGGGACGAGGAATGAGCAGTTCTTC.

J is TRBJ2-7 and V is TRBV5-1, with a possible D match to TRBD1 (6 bases). Trimming cost V 4 bases and J 5 bases, with 10 bases left between them. This CDR3 spans 12 amino acids. Germline V lookup: CDR1 SGHRS, CDR2 YFSETQ. The CDR3 DNA reads as TGCGCCAGCAGCGTACAGGGAGACGAGCAGTACTTC. Translating it yields CASSVQGDEQYF.

The chain is built from TRBV5-1 and TRBJ2-1; 10 bases match TRBD2. J was trimmed by 7 bases and V by 7 bases; bases with no gene match: 8. CDR3 length: 14 amino acids. Germline CDR1 reads SGHRS; CDR2 reads YFSETQ. Here the CDR3 reads CASGAGGPSNEQFF. CDR3 in DNA: TGCGCCAGCGGAGCGGGGGGGCCTTCAAATGAGCAGTTCTTC.

This clone was seen a few times. The chain is built from TRBV19 and TRBJ1-4; D ambiguous. Germline CDR1 LNHDA, CDR2 SQIVND (reference sequence). The CDR3 covers 11 residues. Trimming shortened V by 11 bases and J by 7 bases, and 11 bases separated the two germline ends. CDR3 in amino acids: CAARSSEKLFF. In DNA form, the CDR3 reads TGTGCCGCCAGGTCGAGTGAAAAACTGTTTTTT. Drawing the rest from reference TRBV19 and TRBJ1-4, the complete variable domain is DGGITQSPKYLFRKEGQNVTLSCEQNLNHDAMYWYRQDPGQGLRLIYYSQIVNDFQKGDIAEGYSVSREKKESFPLTVTSAQKNPTAFYLCAARSSEKLFFGSGTQLSVL.

This clone was seen a handful of times. The chain is built from TRBV19 and TRBJ1-1; D possibly corresponds to TRBD1 (5 bases). CDR3 length: 18 residues. Germline CDR1 and CDR2: LNHDA and SQIVND (reference sequence). The V and J ends lost 5 bases and 4 bases respectively, with 26 bases between them. Here the CDR3 reads CASSPLWGLGVGGTEAFF. Written as DNA, the CDR3 is TGTGCCAGTAGTCCCCTATGGGGCCTGGGTGTGGGAGGCACTGAAGCTTTCTTT.

The gene calls are TRBV13 and TRBJ1-1; the D is unclear. Between the trimmed V and J ends, which lost 2 bases and 3 bases, there was a span of 7 bases. The CDR3 is 13 amino acids. CDR1 PRHDT and CDR2 FYEKMQ come from the germline V gene (reference sequence). The CDR3 nucleotides read TGTGCCAGCAGCTTAAATCAGCACACTGAAGCTTTCTTT. Residues: CASSLNQHTEAFF. The variable domain in full, completed from reference TRBV13 and TRBJ1-1, reads AAGVIQSPRHLIKEKRETATLKCYPIPRHDTVYWYQQGPGQDPQFLISFYEKMQSDKGSIPDRFSAQQFSDYHSELNMSSLELGDSALYFCASSLNQHTEAFFGQGTRLTVV.

This chain connects TRBV5-1 to TRBJ2-1; 7 nucleotides line up with TRBD1. V shed 0 bases, J shed 8 bases, and the junction held 8 bases outside the gene matches. CDR1 SGHRS and CDR2 YFSETQ come from the germline V gene. The CDR3 is 15 residues long. The CDR3 loop is CASSLAGDSSDEQFF. The DNA of the CDR3 is TGCGCCAGCAGCTTGGCCGGGGACAGTTCCGATGAGCAGTTCTTC.

The chain is built from TRBV7-2 and TRBJ1-1; TRBD1 matches at 9 bases. Per the germline V gene, CDR1 is SGHTA and CDR2 is FQGNSA. Trimming removed 4 bases from V and 8 bases from J; junction bases left unmatched: 14. The CDR3 sequence is 16 residues long. CDR3 sequence reads: CASSSFLGQGRIEAFF. CDR3 bases: TGTGCCAGCAGCTCCTTCCTCGGACAGGGGAGAATAGAAGCTTTCTTT.

The V call is TRBV27, the J call TRBJ2-7; no reliable D call. The ends were cut back, 6 bases at V and 2 bases at J, with 11 bases in the middle. Germline V CDR1 and CDR2: MNHEY, SMNVEV (reference sequence). This CDR3 comprises 13 residues. For the CDR3, the DNA is TGTGCCAGCAGCCAAGACTCCCCCTACGAGCAGTACTTC. It codes for CASSQDSPYEQYF.

The CDR3 DNA sequence: TGCGCCAGCAGCTTGTACTTGACCGAGACCCAGTACTTC. Amino acid sequence: CASSLYLTETQYF. The V gene is TRBV5-1, the J gene TRBJ2-5; D is unclear. Trimming left V 1 base short and J 5 bases short, with 9 bases between. The CDR3 is made up of 13 amino acids. Germline CDR1 and CDR2: SGHRS and YFSETQ.

V and J are TRBV5-1 and TRBJ1-2; no firm D call. The CDR3 loop spans 13 amino acids. V was cut by 0 bases and J by 1 base, with 4 bases left in between. Germline lookup yields CDR1 SGHRS and CDR2 YFSETQ. The CDR3 bases are TGCGCCAGCAGCTTGGACAGTAACTATGGCTACACCTTC. Encoded protein: CASSLDSNYGYTF. Filled out from reference TRBV5-1 and TRBJ1-2, the complete variable domain reads KAGVTQTPRYLIKTRGQQVTLSCSPISGHRSVSWYQQTPGQGLQFLFEYFSETQRNKGNFPGRFSGRQFSNSRSEMNVSTLELGDSALYLCASSLDSNYGYTFGSGTRLTVV.

CDR3 region: CASSVDGRREETQYF. CDR3 nucleotide sequence: TGTGCCAGCAGTGTGGACGGGAGAAGAGAAGAGACCCAGTACTTC. V is TRBV6-1 and J is TRBJ2-5; weak D call: TRBD2 (6 bases). Germline values: CDR1 MNHNS, CDR2 SASEGT. The CDR3 consists of 15 residues. V was trimmed by 4 bases and J by 3 bases, leaving 15 bases between them.

The chain joins TRBV4-1 to TRBJ2-7; possible D gene TRBD2, 5 bases. CDR1 is MGHRA and CDR2 is YSYEKL in the germline V gene. This CDR3 spans 14 amino acids. The V end was cut by 3 bases, the J end by 2 bases, with 11 bases between. The CDR3 DNA reads as TGCGCCAGCAGCCAGTCGAGGGTTACCTACGAGCAGTACTTC. This translates into CASSQSRVTYEQYF.

The CDR3 here is CASSPSAGGSEQYF. Here the CDR3 DNA reads TGTGCCAGCTCACCAAGCGCGGGAGGAAGCGAGCAGTACTTC. The rearrangement uses TRBV18 and TRBJ2-7, with TRBD2 identical over 8 bases. The J segment lost 6 bases and the V segment lost 2 bases, leaving 6 bases of the junction unmatched. The CDR3 has 14 residues. The germline V gene encodes CDR1 KGHSH and CDR2 LQKENI.

Comment on this clone: The junction differs from germline at one of its ends, possibly a read error. The chain combines TRBV7-7 with TRBJ1-3, with D possibly matching TRBD1 (6 bases). The CDR3 loop spans 15 amino acids. CDR1 and CDR2 from the germline V gene are SSHAT and FNYEAQ (reference sequence). The CDR3 DNA is TGTGCTAGCACATCACAGGGATCCTCTGGAAACACCATATATTTT. It specifies CASTSQGSSGNTIYF.

The V gene is TRBV5-1, the J gene TRBJ2-7; the D gene is possibly TRBD1 (6 bases). Trimming removed 5 bases from V and 0 bases from J, with 12 bases in between. Germline V gene data show CDR1 as SGHRS and CDR2 as YFSETQ. There are 14 residues in the CDR3. CDR3 residues: CASRPVGGSYEQYF. The CDR3 nucleotides are TGCGCCAGCAGGCCCGTAGGGGGCTCCTACGAGCAGTACTTC.

J is TRBJ2-5 and V is TRBV6-5; 9 bases map to TRBD1. Germline values: CDR1 MNHEY, CDR2 SVGAGI. The CDR3 runs to 13 residues. The V gene end was trimmed by 6 bases and the J gene end by 9 bases; junction bases not matched to a gene: 8. This chain's CDR3 is CASSSDRGMAQYF. CDR3 nucleotide sequence: TGTGCCAGCAGCTCTGACAGGGGGATGGCCCAGTACTTC.

This clone was picked up one time. This chain links TRBV2 with TRBJ2-3, with a possible D match to TRBD1 (6 bases). The CDR3 has 14 residues. Trimming took off 6 bases at V and 6 bases at J, with 16 bases between the two ends. The germline gives CDR1 SNHLY, CDR2 FYNNEI. The chain's CDR3 is CASSARQARDTQYF. DNA for the CDR3: TGTGCCAGCAGCGCTAGACAGGCTCGGGATACGCAGTATTTT.

V usage is TRBV2 and J usage is TRBJ1-2, with a tentative D call TRBD1 (6 bases). V gave up 8 bases and J gave up 3 bases, with 19 bases separating them. From germline, CDR1 is SNHLY and CDR2 FYNNEI. This CDR3 comprises 15 residues. The CDR3 spells CASSSASGVYYGYTF. The CDR3 DNA follows: TGTGCCAGCTCCTCAGCTTCAGGGGTTTACTATGGCTACACCTTC.

The chain recombines TRBV7-2 with TRBJ1-1; no clear D. Germline-derived CDR1 and CDR2 are SGHTA and FQGNSA. Trimming took 6 bases from V and 1 from J, leaving 6 bases between them. The CDR3 consists of 12 residues. In nucleotides, the CDR3 is TGTGCCAGCAGTCTCACGAACACTGAAGCTTTCTTT. Protein sequence: CASSLTNTEAFF.

The chain combines TRBV11-2 with TRBJ1-1, with a possible D match to TRBD1 (5 bases). The CDR3 loop spans 17 amino acids. Germline CDR1 SGHAT, CDR2 FQNNGV. V dropped 3 bases and J dropped 5 bases, with 22 bases sitting between them. The CDR3 is CASSFGRASQGSTEAFF. Here the CDR3 DNA reads TGTGCCAGCAGCTTCGGCAGGGCCTCGCAAGGATCTACTGAAGCTTTCTTT.

This clone was observed a single time. V gene TRBV29-1 combines with J gene TRBJ2-6, with D unresolved. Germline V gene lookup returns CDR1 SQVTM and CDR2 ANQGSEA. The germline V and J ends were trimmed by 7 bases and 0 bases, with 7 bases remaining between them. The CDR3 length is 13 residues. CDR3 sequence: CSAKTSGANVLTF. The CDR3 DNA follows: TGCAGCGCGAAGACCTCTGGGGCCAACGTCCTGACTTTC.